This record looks at one TCR beta chain sequence and its context. The data stem from a study of T cell responses to AZD1222 COVID-19 vaccine. The V end lost 5 bases, the J end lost 0 bases, and 11 bases lay between the germline ends. The CDR3 spans 16 residues. Germline values: CDR1 SGHVS, CDR2 FNYEAQ. Sequenced by immunoSEQ multiplex PCR; TCRdb stores in-frame clones only, minus some. Counted here are around 67,000 clones, roughly 89% occurring once; the ten biggest clones make up under 8%. The source of this sequence is an adult in good health. The chain joins TRBV7-6 to TRBJ1-6, with TRBD1 as a possible D gene (5 bases). The source was peripheral blood, collected on day 0 of AZD1222 vaccination. The CDR3 loop is CASSQDGTSYNSPLHF. For the CDR3, the DNA is TGTGCCAGCAGCCAGGACGGGACCTCCTATAATTCACCCCTCCACTTT.